This note documents a single T cell receptor beta chain sequence. Germline CDR1 and CDR2: LNHDA and SQIVND (reference sequence). Trimming cost V 6 bases and J 7 bases; bases outside gene matches: 9. CDR3 size: 15 residues. This sample was included in a study of blood T cell repertoires in COVID-19. About the study: The study drew acute and convalescent COVID-19 samples from the United States, Italy and Spain.

Original data processing: Nucleated cell number was recorded as an estimate derived from reference gene primer amplification. Repertoires were generated with immunoSEQ multiplex PCR, while TCRdb's copy carries only in-frame clones and drops some. D and trimming come from the DNA, and the V and J calls and clone size come from that table. The sample shows about 100,000 clones, about nine tenths of them seen only once. The chain carries TRBV19 and TRBJ2-1, with 10 bases fitting TRBD2. Sample: peripheral blood. The sequence came from a man in his forties or fifties with active COVID-19. The CDR3 region is CASSTSGGAWNEQFF. CDR3 bases: TGTGCCAGTAGCACCAGCGGGGGGGCATGGAATGAGCAGTTCTTC.